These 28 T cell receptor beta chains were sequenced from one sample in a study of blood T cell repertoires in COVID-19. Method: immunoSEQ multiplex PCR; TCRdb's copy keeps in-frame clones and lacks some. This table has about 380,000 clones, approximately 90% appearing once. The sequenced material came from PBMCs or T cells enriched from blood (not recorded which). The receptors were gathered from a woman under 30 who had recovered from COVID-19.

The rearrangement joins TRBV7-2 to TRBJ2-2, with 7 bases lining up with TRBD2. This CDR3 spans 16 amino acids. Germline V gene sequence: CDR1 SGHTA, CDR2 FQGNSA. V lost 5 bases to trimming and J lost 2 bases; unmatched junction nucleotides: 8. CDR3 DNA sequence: TGTGCCAGCAGCCCGATGGCAGCGGGAAACACCGGGGAGCTGTTTTTT. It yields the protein CASSPMAAGNTGELFF. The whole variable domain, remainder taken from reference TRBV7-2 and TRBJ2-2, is GAGVSQSPSNKVTEKGKDVELRCDPISGHTALYWYRQSLGQGLEFLIYFQGNSAPDKSGLPSDRFSAERTGGSVSTLTIQRTQQEDSAVYLCASSPMAAGNTGELFFGEGSRLTVL.

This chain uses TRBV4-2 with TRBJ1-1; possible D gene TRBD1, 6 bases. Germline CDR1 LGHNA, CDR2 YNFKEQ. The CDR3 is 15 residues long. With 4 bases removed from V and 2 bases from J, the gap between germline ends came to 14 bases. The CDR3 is CASSPMTGGNTEAFF. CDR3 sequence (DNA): TGTGCCAGCAGCCCGATGACAGGTGGAAACACTGAAGCTTTCTTT.

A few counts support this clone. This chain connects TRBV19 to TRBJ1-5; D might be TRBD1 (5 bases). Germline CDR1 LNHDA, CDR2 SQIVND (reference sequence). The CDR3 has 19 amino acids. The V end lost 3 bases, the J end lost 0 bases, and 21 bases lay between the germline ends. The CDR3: CASSIRAGREGYSNQPQHF. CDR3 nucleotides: TGTGCCAGTAGTATTCGCGCGGGCAGGGAGGGTTATAGCAATCAGCCCCAGCATTTT.

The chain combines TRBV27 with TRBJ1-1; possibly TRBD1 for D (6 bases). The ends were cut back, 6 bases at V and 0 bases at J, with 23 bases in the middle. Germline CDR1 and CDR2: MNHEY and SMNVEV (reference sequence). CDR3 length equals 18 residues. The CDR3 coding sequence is TGTGCCAGCAGACGAGCCGGGGGGGCCTCCCTAATGAACACTGAAGCTTTCTTT. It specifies CASRRAGGASLMNTEAFF.

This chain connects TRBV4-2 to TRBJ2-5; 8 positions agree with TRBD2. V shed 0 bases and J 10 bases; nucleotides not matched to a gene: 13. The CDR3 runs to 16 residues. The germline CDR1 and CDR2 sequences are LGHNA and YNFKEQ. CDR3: CASSQDLAGGLGGQYF. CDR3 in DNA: TGTGCCAGCAGCCAAGATTTGGCGGGGGGACTTGGTGGCCAGTACTTC.

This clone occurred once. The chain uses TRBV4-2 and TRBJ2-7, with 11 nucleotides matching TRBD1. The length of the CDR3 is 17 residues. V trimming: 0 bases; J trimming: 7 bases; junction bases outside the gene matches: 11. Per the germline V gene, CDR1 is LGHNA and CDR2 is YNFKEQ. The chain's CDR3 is CASSQDYAGQGAREQYF. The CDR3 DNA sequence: TGTGCCAGCAGCCAAGATTACGCCGGACAGGGGGCGCGAGAGCAGTACTTC.

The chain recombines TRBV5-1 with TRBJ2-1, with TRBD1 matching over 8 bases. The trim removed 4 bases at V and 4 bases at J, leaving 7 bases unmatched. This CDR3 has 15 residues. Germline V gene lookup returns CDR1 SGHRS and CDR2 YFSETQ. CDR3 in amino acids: CASSKQGARYNEQFF. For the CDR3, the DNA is TGCGCCAGCAGCAAGCAGGGGGCTCGGTACAATGAGCAGTTCTTC.

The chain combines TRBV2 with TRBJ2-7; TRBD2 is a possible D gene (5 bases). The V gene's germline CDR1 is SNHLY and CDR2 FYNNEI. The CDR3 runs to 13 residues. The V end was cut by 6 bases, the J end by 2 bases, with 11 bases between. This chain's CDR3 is CASRSSGAYEQYF. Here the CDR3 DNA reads TGTGCCAGCAGATCTTCCGGGGCCTACGAGCAGTACTTC. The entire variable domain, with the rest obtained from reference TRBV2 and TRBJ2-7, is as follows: EPEVTQTPSHQVTQMGQEVILRCVPISNHLYFYWYRQILGQKVEFLVSFYNNEISEKSEIFDDQFSVERPDGSNFTLKIRSTKLEDSAMYFCASRSSGAYEQYFGPGTRLTVT.

CDR3 protein: CASSRQGPSYGYTF. CDR3 DNA sequence: TGTGCCAGCAGCCGACAGGGCCCCTCTTATGGCTACACCTTC. This chain joins TRBV3-1 (or the pseudogene TRBV3-2) and TRBJ1-2; 7 bases are a match to TRBD1. The CDR3 contains 14 residues. J lost 5 bases, V lost 4 bases, and 7 bases had no gene match. CDR1 is LGHDT, CDR2 YNNKEL, per germline (reference sequence).

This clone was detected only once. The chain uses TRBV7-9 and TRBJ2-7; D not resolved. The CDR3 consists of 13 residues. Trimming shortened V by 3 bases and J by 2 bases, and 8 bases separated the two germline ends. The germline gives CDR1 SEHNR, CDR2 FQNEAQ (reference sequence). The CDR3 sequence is CASSFSDTYEQYF. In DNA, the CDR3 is TGTGCCAGCAGCTTCAGTGACACCTACGAGCAGTACTTC.

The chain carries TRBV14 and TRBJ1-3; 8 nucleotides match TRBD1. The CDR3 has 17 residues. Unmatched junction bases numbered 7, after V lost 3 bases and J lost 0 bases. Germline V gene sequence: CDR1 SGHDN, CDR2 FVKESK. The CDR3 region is CASSHRTGIVSGNTIYF. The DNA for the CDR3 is TGTGCCAGCAGCCACCGGACAGGGATTGTCTCTGGAAACACCATATATTTT.

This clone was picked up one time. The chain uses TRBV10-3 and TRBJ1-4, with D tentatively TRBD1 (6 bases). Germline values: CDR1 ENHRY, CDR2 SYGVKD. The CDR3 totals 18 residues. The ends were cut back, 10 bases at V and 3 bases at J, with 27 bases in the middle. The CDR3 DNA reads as TGTGCCACGACGTACGGGAGGACCGCGGGGGCAGCTAATGAAAAACTGTTTTTT. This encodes CATTYGRTAGAANEKLFF.

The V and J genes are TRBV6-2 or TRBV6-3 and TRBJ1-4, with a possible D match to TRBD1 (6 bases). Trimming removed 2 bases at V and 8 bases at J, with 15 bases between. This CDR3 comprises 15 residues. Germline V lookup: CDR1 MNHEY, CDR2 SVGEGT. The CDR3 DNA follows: TGTGCCAGCAGTTACGGGCGAGGGGGGGGCGAAAAACTGTTTTTT. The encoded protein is CASSYGRGGGEKLFF.

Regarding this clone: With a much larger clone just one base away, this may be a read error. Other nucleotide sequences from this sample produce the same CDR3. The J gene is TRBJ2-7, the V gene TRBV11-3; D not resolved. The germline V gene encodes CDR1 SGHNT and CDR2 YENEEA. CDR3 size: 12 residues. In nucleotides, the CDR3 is TGTGCCAGCAGCCCGAGCTCCTACGAACAGTACTTC. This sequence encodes CASSPSSYEQYF.

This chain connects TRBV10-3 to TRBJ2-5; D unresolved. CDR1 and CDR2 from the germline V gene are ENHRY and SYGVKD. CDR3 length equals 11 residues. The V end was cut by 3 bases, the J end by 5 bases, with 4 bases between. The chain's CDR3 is CAISDGETQYF. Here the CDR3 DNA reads TGTGCCATCAGTGACGGGGAGACCCAGTACTTC.

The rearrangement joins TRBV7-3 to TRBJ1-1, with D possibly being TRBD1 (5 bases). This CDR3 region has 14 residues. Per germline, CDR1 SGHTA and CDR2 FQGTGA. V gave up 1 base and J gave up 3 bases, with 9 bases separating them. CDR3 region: CASSLKGGDTEAFF. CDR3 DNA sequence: TGTGCCAGCAGCTTAAAGGGAGGGGACACTGAAGCTTTCTTT.

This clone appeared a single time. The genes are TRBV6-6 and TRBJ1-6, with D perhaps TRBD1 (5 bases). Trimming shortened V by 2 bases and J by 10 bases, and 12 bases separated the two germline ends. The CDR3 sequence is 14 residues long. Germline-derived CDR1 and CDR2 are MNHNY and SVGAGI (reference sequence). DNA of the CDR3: TGTGCCAGCAGTTACGGGGCTATTCGCTCACCCCTCCACTTT. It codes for CASSYGAIRSPLHF.

The DNA of the CDR3 is TGCGCCAGCAGCTACTCGTCCCTCACAGATACGCAGTATTTT. As protein: CASSYSSLTDTQYF. The chain carries TRBV5-1 and TRBJ2-3; D unclear. CDR3 length: 14 residues. Germline CDR1 reads SGHRS; CDR2 reads YFSETQ. Trimming took off 3 bases at V and 2 bases at J, with 10 bases between the two ends. The full variable domain, with the rest looked up from reference TRBV5-1 and TRBJ2-3, is KAGVTQTPRYLIKTRGQQVTLSCSPISGHRSVSWYQQTPGQGLQFLFEYFSETQRNKGNFPGRFSGRQFSNSRSEMNVSTLELGDSALYLCASSYSSLTDTQYFGPGTRLTVL.

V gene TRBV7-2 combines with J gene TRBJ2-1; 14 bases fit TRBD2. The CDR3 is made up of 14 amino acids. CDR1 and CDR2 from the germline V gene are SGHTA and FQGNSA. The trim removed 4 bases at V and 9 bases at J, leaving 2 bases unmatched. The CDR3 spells CASSYGLAGGEQFF. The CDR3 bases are TGTGCCAGCAGCTACGGACTAGCGGGAGGTGAGCAGTTCTTC.

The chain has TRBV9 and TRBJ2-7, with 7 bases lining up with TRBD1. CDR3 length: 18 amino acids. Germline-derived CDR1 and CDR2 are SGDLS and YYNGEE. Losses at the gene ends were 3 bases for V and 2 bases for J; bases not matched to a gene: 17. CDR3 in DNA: TGTGCCAGCAGCGGGGCCCGGGGTTATCGGGACAGCACCTACGAGCAGTACTTC. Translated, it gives CASSGARGYRDSTYEQYF. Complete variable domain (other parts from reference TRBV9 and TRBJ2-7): DSGVTQTPKHLITATGQRVTLRCSPRSGDLSVYWYQQSLDQGLQFLIQYYNGEERAKGNILERFSAQQFPDLHSELNLSSLELGDSALYFCASSGARGYRDSTYEQYFGPGTRLTVT.

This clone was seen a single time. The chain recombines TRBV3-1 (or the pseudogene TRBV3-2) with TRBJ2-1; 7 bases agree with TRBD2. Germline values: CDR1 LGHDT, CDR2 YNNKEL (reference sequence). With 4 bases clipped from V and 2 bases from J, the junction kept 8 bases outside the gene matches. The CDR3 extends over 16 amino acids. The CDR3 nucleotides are TGTGCCAGCAGCCTCCGACTAGCCGGAACCTACAATGAGCAGTTCTTC. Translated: CASSLRLAGTYNEQFF.

CDR3 DNA sequence: TGCAGCGCGTACAGGACGAACACTGAAGCTTTCTTT. Translating gives CSAYRTNTEAFF. The V call is TRBV29-1, the J call TRBJ1-1, with D maybe TRBD1 (5 bases). Germline lookup yields CDR1 SQVTM and CDR2 ANQGSEA. V lost 7 bases to trimming and J lost 1 base, with 10 bases between them. This CDR3 contains 12 residues. The full variable domain, with the rest looked up from reference TRBV29-1 and TRBJ1-1, is SAVISQKPSRDICQRGTSLTIQCQVDSQVTMMFWYRQQPGQSLTLIATANQGSEATYESGFVIDKFPISRPNLTFSTLTVSNMSPEDSSIYLCSAYRTNTEAFFGQGTRLTVV.

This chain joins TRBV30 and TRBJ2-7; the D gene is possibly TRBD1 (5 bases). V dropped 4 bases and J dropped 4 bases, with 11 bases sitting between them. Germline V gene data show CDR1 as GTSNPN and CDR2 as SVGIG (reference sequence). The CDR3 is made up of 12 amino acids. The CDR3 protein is CAWNVRAYEQYF. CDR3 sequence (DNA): TGTGCCTGGAATGTCAGGGCTTACGAGCAGTACTTC.

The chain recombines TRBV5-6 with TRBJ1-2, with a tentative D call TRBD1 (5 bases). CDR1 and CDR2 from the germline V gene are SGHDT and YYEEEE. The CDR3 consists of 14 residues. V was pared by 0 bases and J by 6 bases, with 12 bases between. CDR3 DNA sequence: TGTGCCAGCAGCTTGGCGGGGGAGCTTCATGGCTACACCTTC. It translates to CASSLAGELHGYTF.

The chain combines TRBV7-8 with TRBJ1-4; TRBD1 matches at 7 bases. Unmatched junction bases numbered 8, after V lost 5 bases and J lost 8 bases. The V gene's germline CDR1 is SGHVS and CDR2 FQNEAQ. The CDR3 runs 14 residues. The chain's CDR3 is CASSPGGGREKLFF. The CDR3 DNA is TGTGCCAGCAGCCCAGGGGGTGGCCGCGAAAAACTGTTTTTT. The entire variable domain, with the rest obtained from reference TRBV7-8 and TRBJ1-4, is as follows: GAGVSQSPRYKVAKRGQDVALRCDPISGHVSLFWYQQALGQGPEFLTYFQNEAQLDKSGLPSDRFFAERPEGSVSTLKIQRTQQEDSAVYLCASSPGGGREKLFFGSGTQLSVL.

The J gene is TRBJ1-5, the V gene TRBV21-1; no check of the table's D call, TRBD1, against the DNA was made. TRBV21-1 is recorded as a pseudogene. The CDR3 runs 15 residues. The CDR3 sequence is CVSGYRGPSNQPQHF. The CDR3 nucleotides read TGTGTCTCAGGGTACAGGGGGCCTAGCAATCAGCCCCAGCATTTT.

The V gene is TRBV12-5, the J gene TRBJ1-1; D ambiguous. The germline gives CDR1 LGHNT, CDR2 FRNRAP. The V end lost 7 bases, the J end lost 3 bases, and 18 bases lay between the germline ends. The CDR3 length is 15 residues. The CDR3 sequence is CASALAEGWDTEAFF. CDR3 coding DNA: TGTGCTAGTGCCTTAGCAGAGGGATGGGACACTGAAGCTTTCTTT. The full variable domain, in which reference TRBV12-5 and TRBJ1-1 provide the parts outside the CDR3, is DARVTQTPRHKVTEMGQEVTMRCQPILGHNTVFWYRQTMMQGLELLAYFRNRAPLDDSGMPKDRFSAEMPDATLATLKIQPSEPRDSAVYFCASALAEGWDTEAFFGQGTRLTVV.

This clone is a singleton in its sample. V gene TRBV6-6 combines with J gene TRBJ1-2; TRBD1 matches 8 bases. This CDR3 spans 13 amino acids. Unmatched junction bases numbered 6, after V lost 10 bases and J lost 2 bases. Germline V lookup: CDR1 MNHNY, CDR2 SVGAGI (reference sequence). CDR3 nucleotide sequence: TGTGCCACTTCGACAGGGGAGAACTATGGCTACACCTTC. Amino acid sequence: CATSTGENYGYTF.